These 21 T cell receptor beta chains were all obtained from the same sample, sequenced in a study of blood T cells in healthy people across ages. The second PCR ran about 6 to 12 cycles with a sample-barcoded 5' primer and J-beta primers. TCRdb redid the calling of the 5' RACE reads with MiXCR, one entry per CDR3 protein. This table has some 750,000 distinct CDR3 sequences, 22% appearing once. The sample consisted of blood. Receptor source: an older man in good health.

This clonotype was seen a few times. The CDR3, as DNA: TGCAGTGCTTCCCCCCCGAGGGCAGTTAACTATGGCTACACCTTC. It yields the protein CSASPPRAVNYGYTF. This chain joins TRBV20-1 and TRBJ1-2, with D unclear. V lost 5 bases and J lost 1, with 17 bases in between. This CDR3 spans 15 amino acids. The germline V gene encodes CDR1 DFQATT and CDR2 SNEGSKA (reference sequence).

The rearrangement joins TRBV15 to TRBJ2-3; D ambiguous. Germline lookup yields CDR1 LNHNV and CDR2 YYDKDF (reference sequence). Trimming removed 0 bases from V and 6 bases from J, with 7 bases in between. This CDR3 spans 13 amino acids. CDR3 DNA sequence: TGTGCCACCAGCAGAGATCGTGGTGATACGCAGTATTTT. Residues: CATSRDRGDTQYF. Full variable domain (remainder filled in from reference TRBV15 and TRBJ2-3): DAMVIQNPRYQVTQFGKPVTLSCSQTLNHNVMYWYQQKSSQAPKLLFHYYDKDFNNEADTPDNFQSRRPNTSFCFLDIRSPGLGDTAMYLCATSRDRGDTQYFGPGTRLTVL.

This clonotype was seen more than once but under ten times. The chain is built from TRBV12-3 or TRBV12-4 and TRBJ1-2; D uncertain. Trimming shortened V by 5 bases and J by 6 bases, and 13 bases separated the two germline ends. The CDR3 consists of 13 residues. DNA of the CDR3: TGTGCCAGCAGTCCCGAAGGGTACAATGGCTACACCTTC. This sequence encodes CASSPEGYNGYTF.

This clonotype was picked up a small number of times. The chain links TRBV20-1 to TRBJ2-5; D gene uncertain. CDR3 length: 9 residues. From germline, CDR1 is DFQATT and CDR2 SNEGSKA (reference sequence). V lost 7 bases to trimming and J lost 5 bases, with 5 bases between them. CDR3 sequence (DNA): TGCAGTGTCTCGGAGACCCAGTACTTC. Translation: CSVSETQYF.

This clonotype appeared a few times. V usage is TRBV10-3 and J usage is TRBJ1-1, with TRBD1 matching 10 bases. This CDR3 spans 13 amino acids. With 11 bases clipped from V and 0 bases from J, the junction kept 3 bases outside the gene matches. Germline assignment: CDR1 ENHRY and CDR2 SYGVKD. The CDR3 region has the DNA TGTGCCGGGGGACAGGGGTTGAACACTGAAGCTTTCTTT. The encoded protein is CAGGQGLNTEAFF.

This clonotype was detected once. The genes are TRBV7-3 and TRBJ1-2; D is uncertain. The CDR3 has 13 residues. CDR1 is SGHTA and CDR2 is FQGTGA in the germline V gene. V lost 5 bases and J 2 bases, leaving 9 bases between the germline ends. The DNA for the CDR3 is TGTGCCAGCAGCCCACAGAAAAACTATGGCTACACCTTC. Its translation: CASSPQKNYGYTF.

V gene TRBV20-1 combines with J gene TRBJ2-1, with a weak D call TRBD2 (6 bases). The end of the DNA fits TRBJ2-5 better, so the J call may be wrong. CDR3 length: 15 residues. The germline V gene encodes CDR1 DFQATT and CDR2 SNEGSKA (reference sequence). CDR3 protein: CSARGGSGRRETQYF. The CDR3 DNA sequence: TGCAGTGCTAGAGGGGGCAGTGGGAGGAGAGAGACCCAGTACTTC.

V and J are TRBV3-1 and TRBJ2-3; D unclear. From germline, CDR1 is LGHDT and CDR2 YNNKEL (reference sequence). The V and J ends lost 3 bases and 5 bases respectively, with 3 bases between them. This CDR3 comprises 11 residues. Written as DNA, the CDR3 is TGTGCCAGCAGCCAGAAAGATACGCAGTATTTT. Amino acids: CASSQKDTQYF.

This clonotype was detected only a few times. The CDR3 reads CASSSSAGNTEAFF. CDR3 sequence (DNA): TGTGCCAGCTCATCATCAGCGGGGAACACTGAAGCTTTCTTT. The rearrangement uses TRBV18 and TRBJ1-1; no definite D call. The CDR3 has 14 residues. Germline lookup yields CDR1 KGHSH and CDR2 LQKENI. The germline V and J ends were trimmed by 5 bases and 1 base, with 11 bases remaining between them.

The chain employs TRBV5-1 and TRBJ2-3, with 9 bases matching TRBD2. The CDR3 spans 16 residues. The germline V gene encodes CDR1 SGHRS and CDR2 YFSETQ. V lost 0 bases and J lost 5; bases outside the gene matches: 7. The CDR3 DNA reads as TGCGCCAGCAGCTTGGTCGGCGGGGGGGCAATAGATACGCAGTATTTT. It specifies CASSLVGGGAIDTQYF.

The chain recombines TRBV28 with TRBJ1-2; 7 bases are shared with TRBD1. Germline trimming cut 6 bases from V and 0 bases from J; bases unmatched to any gene: 7. CDR3 length equals 15 residues. The germline V gene encodes CDR1 MDHEN and CDR2 SYDVKM. Here the CDR3 reads CASSETGPSNYGYTF. CDR3 bases: TGTGCCAGCAGCGAGACAGGGCCGTCTAACTATGGCTACACCTTC.

This chain connects TRBV5-1 to TRBJ1-1; D may be TRBD1 (5 bases). V shed 4 bases and J shed 2 bases, with 9 bases lying between them. Germline V gene data show CDR1 as SGHRS and CDR2 as YFSETQ. The CDR3 is 13 amino acids. The CDR3 nucleotides read TGCGCCAGCAGCGCCGACAGTAACACTGAAGCTTTCTTT. This codes for CASSADSNTEAFF.

This clonotype has at least ten counts. This chain joins TRBV11-2 and TRBJ2-1; D assignment may be TRBD1 or TRBD2 (6 bases each). Germline V gene lookup returns CDR1 SGHAT and CDR2 FQNNGV. Trimming took off 3 bases at V and 8 bases at J, with 17 bases between the two ends. The CDR3 runs 15 residues. The DNA for the CDR3 is TGTGCCAGCAGCTTCACCACCGGGGGCGGCGATGAGCAGTTCTTC. This codes for CASSFTTGGGDEQFF.

The chain has TRBV5-1 and TRBJ1-6; D call uncertain. CDR1 is SGHRS and CDR2 is YFSETQ in the germline V gene. V lost 4 bases, J lost 0 bases, and 5 bases lay in between. The length of the CDR3 is 14 residues. The CDR3 protein is CASSPISYNSPLHF. DNA for the CDR3: TGCGCCAGCAGCCCGATCTCCTATAATTCACCCCTCCACTTT.

The V gene is TRBV20-1, the J gene TRBJ2-7; D unresolved. Germline V gives CDR1 DFQATT, CDR2 SNEGSKA (reference sequence). This CDR3 spans 10 amino acids. Trimming took off 1 base at V and 5 bases at J, with 3 bases between the two ends. Here the CDR3 DNA reads TGCAGTGCTAGAGTTAACGAGCAGTACTTC. Protein: CSARVNEQYF.

The rearrangement joins TRBV9 to TRBJ1-2; D is perhaps TRBD1 (6 bases). Between the trimmed V and J ends, which lost 2 bases and 4 bases, there was a span of 12 bases. The CDR3 spans 14 residues. The V gene's germline CDR1 is SGDLS and CDR2 YYNGEE. Here the CDR3 reads CASSVDRWGYGYTF. Here the CDR3 DNA reads TGTGCCAGCAGCGTCGACAGGTGGGGCTATGGCTACACCTTC. Complete variable domain (other parts from reference TRBV9 and TRBJ1-2): DSGVTQTPKHLITATGQRVTLRCSPRSGDLSVYWYQQSLDQGLQFLIQYYNGEERAKGNILERFSAQQFPDLHSELNLSSLELGDSALYFCASSVDRWGYGYTFGSGTRLTVV.

The chain has TRBV7-9 and TRBJ1-1, with 8 bases matching TRBD1. Germline CDR1 reads SEHNR; CDR2 reads FQNEAQ (reference sequence). J gave up 1 base and V 6 bases, and 4 bases lay outside the gene matches. This CDR3 region has 14 residues. In nucleotides, the CDR3 is TGTGCCAGCAGGGACAGGGCTCAGAACACTGAAGCTTTCTTT. It specifies CASRDRAQNTEAFF.

The V and J genes are TRBV7-8 and TRBJ1-1; TRBD1 is a possible D gene (6 bases). The germline V gene has CDR1 SGHVS and CDR2 FQNEAQ. V was pared by 5 bases and J by 5 bases, with 18 bases between. This CDR3 spans 15 amino acids. This CDR3 is CASSLAGGGGTEAFF. In nucleotides, the CDR3 is TGTGCCAGCAGCCTGGCCGGGGGCGGGGGGACTGAAGCTTTCTTT. The whole variable domain, filled in from reference TRBV7-8 and TRBJ1-1, reads GAGVSQSPRYKVAKRGQDVALRCDPISGHVSLFWYQQALGQGPEFLTYFQNEAQLDKSGLPSDRFFAERPEGSVSTLKIQRTQQEDSAVYLCASSLAGGGGTEAFFGQGTRLTVV.

This chain uses TRBV5-1 with TRBJ2-3; TRBD2 agrees at 10 bases. V lost 7 bases, J lost 5 bases, and 7 bases stayed unmatched. The CDR3 spans 14 residues. The germline gives CDR1 SGHRS, CDR2 YFSETQ. CDR3 DNA: TGCGCCAGCCTAGCGGGAGAGCAACGAGATACGCAGTATTTT. Protein product: CASLAGEQRDTQYF.

In its sample, this clonotype was seen a few times. The rearrangement joins TRBV12-3 or TRBV12-4 to TRBJ2-6; tentatively, D is TRBD1 (6 bases). The V gene lost 1 base and the J gene lost 0 bases, with 10 bases spanning the gap. There are 17 residues in the CDR3. This CDR3 reads CASSLGVGGSGANVLTF. The CDR3 coding sequence is TGTGCCAGCAGTTTAGGGGTAGGGGGCTCTGGGGCCAACGTCCTGACTTTC.

This clonotype came up many times. V usage is TRBV6-2 or TRBV6-3 and J usage is TRBJ2-5; a possible D gene is TRBD1 (6 bases). Germline CDR1 MNHEY, CDR2 SVGEGT. CDR3 size: 14 residues. V was pared by 6 bases and J by 5 bases, with 16 bases between. CDR3 in DNA: TGTGCCAGCAGCCCCGACAGGATTCGCGAGACCCAGTACTTC. Translated, it gives CASSPDRIRETQYF.